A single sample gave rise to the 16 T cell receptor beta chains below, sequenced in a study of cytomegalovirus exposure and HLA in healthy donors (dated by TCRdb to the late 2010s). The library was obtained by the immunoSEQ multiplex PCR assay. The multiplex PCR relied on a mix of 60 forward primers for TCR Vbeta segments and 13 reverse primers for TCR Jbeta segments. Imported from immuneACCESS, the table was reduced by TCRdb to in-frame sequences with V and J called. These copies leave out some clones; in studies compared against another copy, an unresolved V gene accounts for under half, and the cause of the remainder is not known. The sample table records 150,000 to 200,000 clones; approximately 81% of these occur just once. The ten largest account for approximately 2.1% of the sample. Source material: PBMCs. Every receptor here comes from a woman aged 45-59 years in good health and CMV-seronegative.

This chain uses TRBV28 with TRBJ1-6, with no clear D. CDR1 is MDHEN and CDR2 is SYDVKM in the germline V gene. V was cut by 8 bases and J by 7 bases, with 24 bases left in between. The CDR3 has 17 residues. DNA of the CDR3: TGTGCCAGCGCGCACATGGGCCCGCCGCGTAAAAATTCACCCCTCCACTTT. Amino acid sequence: CASAHMGPPRKNSPLHF.

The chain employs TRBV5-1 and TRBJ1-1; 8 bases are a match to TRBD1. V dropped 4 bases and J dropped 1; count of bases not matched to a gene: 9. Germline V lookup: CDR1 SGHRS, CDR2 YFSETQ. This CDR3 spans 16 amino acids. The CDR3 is CASSIGTGWPNTEAFF. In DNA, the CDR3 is TGCGCCAGCAGCATCGGGACAGGATGGCCGAACACTGAAGCTTTCTTT.

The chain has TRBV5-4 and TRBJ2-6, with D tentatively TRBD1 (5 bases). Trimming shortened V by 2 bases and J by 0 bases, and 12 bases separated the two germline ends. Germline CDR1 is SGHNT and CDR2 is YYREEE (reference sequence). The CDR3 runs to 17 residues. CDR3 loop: CASSFQGRSSGANVLTF. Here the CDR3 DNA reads TGTGCCAGCAGCTTCCAGGGCCGAAGCTCTGGGGCCAACGTCCTGACTTTC. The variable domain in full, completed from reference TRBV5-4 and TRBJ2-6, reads ETGVTQSPTHLIKTRGQQVTLRCSSQSGHNTVSWYQQALGQGPQFIFQYYREEENGRGNFPPRFSGLQFPNYSSELNVNALELDDSALYLCASSFQGRSSGANVLTFGAGSRLTVL.

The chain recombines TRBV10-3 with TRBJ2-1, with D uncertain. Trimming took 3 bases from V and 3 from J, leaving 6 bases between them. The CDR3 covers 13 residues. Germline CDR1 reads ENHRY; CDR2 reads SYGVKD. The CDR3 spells CAISDVSYNEQFF. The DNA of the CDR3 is TGTGCCATCAGTGATGTGAGCTACAATGAGCAGTTCTTC.

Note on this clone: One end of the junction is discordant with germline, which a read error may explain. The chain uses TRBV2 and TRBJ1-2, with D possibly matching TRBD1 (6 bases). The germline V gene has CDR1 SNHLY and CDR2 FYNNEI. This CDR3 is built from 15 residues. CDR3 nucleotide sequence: TGTGCCACCAGTCTTGTCGGACAGACAAACTATGGCTACACCTTC. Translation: CATSLVGQTNYGYTF.

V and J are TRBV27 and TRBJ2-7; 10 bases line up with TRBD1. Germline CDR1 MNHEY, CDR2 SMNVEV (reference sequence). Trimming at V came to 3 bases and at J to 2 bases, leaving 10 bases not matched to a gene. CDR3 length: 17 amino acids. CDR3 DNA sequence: TGTGCCAGCAGTTTTCCCCCGCCGGGACAGGGGCCCTACGAGCAGTACTTC. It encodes CASSFPPPGQGPYEQYF.

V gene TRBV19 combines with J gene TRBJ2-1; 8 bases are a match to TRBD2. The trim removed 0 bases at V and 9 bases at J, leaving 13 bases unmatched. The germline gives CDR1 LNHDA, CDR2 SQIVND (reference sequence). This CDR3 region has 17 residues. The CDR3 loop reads CASSIDEGGRPWGEQFF. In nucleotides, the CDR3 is TGTGCCAGTAGTATAGATGAAGGCGGGAGGCCTTGGGGTGAGCAGTTCTTC.

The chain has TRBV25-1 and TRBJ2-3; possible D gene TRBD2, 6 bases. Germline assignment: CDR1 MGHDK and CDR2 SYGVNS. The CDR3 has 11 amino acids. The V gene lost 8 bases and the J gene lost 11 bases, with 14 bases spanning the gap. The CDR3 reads CASLRLGRQYF. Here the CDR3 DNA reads TGTGCCAGCCTTAGACTAGGCCGGCAGTATTTT.

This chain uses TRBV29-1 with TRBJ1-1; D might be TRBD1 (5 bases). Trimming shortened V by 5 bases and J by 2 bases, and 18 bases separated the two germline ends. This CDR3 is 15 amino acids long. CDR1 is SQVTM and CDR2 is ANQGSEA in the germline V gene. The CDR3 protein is CSVKWSRGDNTEAFF. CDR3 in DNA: TGCAGCGTTAAATGGTCGCGGGGGGATAACACTGAAGCTTTCTTT. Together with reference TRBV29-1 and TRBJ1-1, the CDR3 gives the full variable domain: SAVISQKPSRDICQRGTSLTIQCQVDSQVTMMFWYRQQPGQSLTLIATANQGSEATYESGFVIDKFPISRPNLTFSTLTVSNMSPEDSSIYLCSVKWSRGDNTEAFFGQGTRLTVV.

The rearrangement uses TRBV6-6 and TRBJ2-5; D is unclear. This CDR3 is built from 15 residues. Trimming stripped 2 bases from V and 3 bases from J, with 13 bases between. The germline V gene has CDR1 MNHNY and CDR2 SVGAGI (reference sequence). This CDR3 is CASSYPQRRKETQYF. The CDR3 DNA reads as TGTGCCAGCAGTTACCCCCAGAGGAGAAAAGAGACCCAGTACTTC.

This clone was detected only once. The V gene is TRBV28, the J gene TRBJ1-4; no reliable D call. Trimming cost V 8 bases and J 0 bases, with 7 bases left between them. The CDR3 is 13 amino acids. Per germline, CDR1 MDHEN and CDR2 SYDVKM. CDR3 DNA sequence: TGTGCCAGCCGCGAAGCAACTAATGAAAAACTGTTTTTT. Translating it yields CASREATNEKLFF.

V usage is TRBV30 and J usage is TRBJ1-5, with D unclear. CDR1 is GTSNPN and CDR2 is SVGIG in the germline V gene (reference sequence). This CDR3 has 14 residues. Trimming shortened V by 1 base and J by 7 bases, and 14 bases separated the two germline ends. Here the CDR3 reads CAWSAVGIGQPQHF. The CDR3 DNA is TGTGCCTGGAGTGCCGTCGGGATCGGGCAGCCCCAGCATTTT.

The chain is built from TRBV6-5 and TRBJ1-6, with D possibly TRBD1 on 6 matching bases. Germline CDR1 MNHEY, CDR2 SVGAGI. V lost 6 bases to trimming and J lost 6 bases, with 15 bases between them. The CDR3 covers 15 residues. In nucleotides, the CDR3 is TGTGCCAGCAGGATAAACAGGGAACGTAATTCACCCCTCCACTTT. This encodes CASRINRERNSPLHF.

This CDR3 is CAIQGGVEQYF. As DNA, the CDR3 is TGTGCCATCCAGGGGGGAGTCGAGCAGTACTTC. The chain recombines TRBV10-3 with TRBJ2-7; TRBD1 is a possible D gene (7 bases). This CDR3 comprises 11 residues. Germline assignment: CDR1 ENHRY and CDR2 SYGVKD. The V gene lost 8 bases and the J gene lost 6 bases, with 11 bases spanning the gap.

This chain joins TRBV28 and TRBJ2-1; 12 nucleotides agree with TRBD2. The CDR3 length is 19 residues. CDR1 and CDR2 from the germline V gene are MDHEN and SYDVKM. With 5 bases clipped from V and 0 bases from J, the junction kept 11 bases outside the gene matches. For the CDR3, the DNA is TGTGCCAGCAGTCCCTTACTAGCGGGAGGCCTGAGCTCCTACAATGAGCAGTTCTTC. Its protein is CASSPLLAGGLSSYNEQFF.

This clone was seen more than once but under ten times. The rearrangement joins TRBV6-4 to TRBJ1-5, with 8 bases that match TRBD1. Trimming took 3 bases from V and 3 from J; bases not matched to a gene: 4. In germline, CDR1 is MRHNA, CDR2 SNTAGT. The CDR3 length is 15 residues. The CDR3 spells CASSETGGVNQPQHF. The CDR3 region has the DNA TGTGCCAGCAGTGAAACAGGGGGTGTCAATCAGCCCCAGCATTTT.